Described below is a single T cell receptor (beta chain) sequence and its context. Its antigen is not identified. The CDR3 is 16 residues long. With V trimmed by 4 bases and J by 8 bases, 10 bases remained unmatched. Germline assignment: CDR1 SGHKS and CDR2 YYEKEE (reference sequence). Sequencing used immunoSEQ multiplex PCR; TCRdb keeps in-frame clones, though not all of them. The sample gives some 200,000 clones, 80% to 95% of which show up once; around 3.5% is in the top ten. This sample was taken from a study of T cell responses to AZD1222 COVID-19 vaccine. Notes on the study in general: White British ancestry dominated among donors, who included more females, and clonal diversity was possibly underestimated. Baseline antibody screening turned up just six seropositive AZD1222 recipients. A reported finding is that nearly half of spike-specific TCRs target unmutated variant regions.

The sample was peripheral blood, taken 28 days after the second AZD1222 dose. The genes are TRBV5-5 and TRBJ2-1; 12 bases line up with TRBD2. This TCR was recovered from an adult who received the AZD1222 COVID-19 vaccine. The CDR3 is CASSRSWTSGIDEQFF. The CDR3 coding sequence is TGTGCCAGCAGCCGGAGCTGGACTAGCGGGATCGATGAGCAGTTCTTC.